This note documents a single T cell receptor beta chain sequence. This sample stems from a study of blood T cell repertoires in COVID-19. Generated by immunoSEQ multiplex PCR, the TCRdb table keeps only in-frame clones and is missing some. The table includes 150,000 to 200,000 clones, around 76% detected once. The CDR3 extends over 15 amino acids. The V gene's germline CDR1 is SGHDN and CDR2 FVKESK. Trimming pared 4 bases from V and 6 bases from J, leaving 15 bases between. Sequenced material: PBMCs or T cells enriched from blood (not recorded which). This receptor was identified in a woman aged 45-65 years with acute COVID-19. The chain has TRBV14 and TRBJ1-4; D is ambiguous. CDR3 DNA: TGTGCCAGCAGCCCAGGCTCAGGATCCTATGAAAAACTGTTTTTT. It is translated as CASSPGSGSYEKLFF. Together with reference TRBV14 and TRBJ1-4, the CDR3 gives the full variable domain: EAGVTQFPSHSVIEKGQTVTLRCDPISGHDNLYWYRRVMGKEIKFLLHFVKESKQDESGMPNNRFLAERTGGTYSTLKVQPAELEDSGVYFCASSPGSGSYEKLFFGSGTQLSVL.